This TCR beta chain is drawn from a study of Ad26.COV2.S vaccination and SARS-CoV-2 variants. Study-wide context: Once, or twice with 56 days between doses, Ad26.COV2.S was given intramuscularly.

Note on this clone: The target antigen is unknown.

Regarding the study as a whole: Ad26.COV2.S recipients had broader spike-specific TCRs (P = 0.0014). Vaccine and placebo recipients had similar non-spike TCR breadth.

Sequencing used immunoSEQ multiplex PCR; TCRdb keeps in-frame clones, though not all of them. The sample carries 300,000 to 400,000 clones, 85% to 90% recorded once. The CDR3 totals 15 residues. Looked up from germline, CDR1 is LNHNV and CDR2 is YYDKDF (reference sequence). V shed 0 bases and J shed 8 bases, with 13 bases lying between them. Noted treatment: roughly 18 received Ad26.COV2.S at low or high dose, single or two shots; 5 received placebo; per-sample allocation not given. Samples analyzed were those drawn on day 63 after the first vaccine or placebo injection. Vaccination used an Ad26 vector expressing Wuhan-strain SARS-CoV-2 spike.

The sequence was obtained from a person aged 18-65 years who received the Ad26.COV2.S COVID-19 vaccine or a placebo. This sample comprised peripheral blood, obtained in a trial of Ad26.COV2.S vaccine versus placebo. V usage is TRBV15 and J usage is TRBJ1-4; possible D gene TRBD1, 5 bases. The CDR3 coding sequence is TGTGCCACCAGCAGAGATCCAGGGATTGAGGAAAAACTGTTTTTT. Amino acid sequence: CATSRDPGIEEKLFF.